The 2 T cell receptor beta chains given below trace back to one sample, sequenced in a study of blood T cell repertoires in COVID-19. Assay used: immunoSEQ multiplex PCR; TCRdb lists only in-frame clones, some missing. The repertoire consists of about 220,000 clones, with roughly 85% occurring once and the leading ten covering about 2.4%. The specimen was peripheral blood. Receptors were obtained from a woman in her seventies with COVID-19, enrolled during active disease.

The J gene is TRBJ1-1, the V gene TRBV30; 8 positions match TRBD1. Germline CDR1 reads GTSNPN; CDR2 reads SVGIG (reference sequence). The V segment lost 2 bases and the J segment 4 bases; nucleotides outside the gene matches: 9. The CDR3 has 15 residues. In DNA form, the CDR3 reads TGTGCCTGGAGTACGACAGGGGCTGTCGGCACTGAAGCTTTCTTT. This sequence encodes CAWSTTGAVGTEAFF.

The rearrangement uses TRBV19 and TRBJ2-7, with TRBD2 matching 9 bases. The CDR3 covers 15 residues. Looked up from germline, CDR1 is LNHDA and CDR2 is SQIVND (reference sequence). Trimming took 3 bases from V and 2 from J; bases not matched to a gene: 5. The CDR3 coding sequence is TGTGCCAGTAGTATGACGCCTAGCGGGACCTACGAGCAGTACTTC. The encoded protein is CASSMTPSGTYEQYF.